Listed below are T cell receptor beta chains from one sample, sequenced in a study of shared clonotypes between healthy human individuals. The data were produced by immunoSEQ multiplex PCR, yet TCRdb's version contains in-frame clones alone and is incomplete. The sample records some 2.1 million clones, 80% to 95% being singletons. Sequencing used naive CD8+ T cells from PBMCs. These receptors were obtained from a man younger than 35 in good health. Some clones in this sample may be carry-over from other donors' samples. CDR3s include the opening cysteine and the closing phenylalanine or tryptophan. The order of the fields is J gene, V gene, CDR3 protein.

j_gene: TRBJ2-7
v_gene: TRBV18
CDR3aa: CASSPPAGSTYEQYF

j_gene: TRBJ2-7
v_gene: TRBV15
CDR3aa: CATSRDIHEQYF

j_gene: TRBJ2-1
v_gene: TRBV7-9
CDR3aa: CASSPWDGGSGEQFF

j_gene: TRBJ1-2
v_gene: TRBV27
CDR3aa: CASSWVTGYGYTF

j_gene: TRBJ2-1
v_gene: TRBV5-1
CDR3aa: CASSLEGSGNYNEQFF

j_gene: TRBJ2-3
v_gene: TRBV28
CDR3aa: CASSLPGLAIPDTQYF

j_gene: TRBJ2-1
v_gene: TRBV6-4
CDR3aa: CASSVGLATYNEQFF

j_gene: TRBJ2-7
v_gene: TRBV5-6
CDR3aa: CASSMGAAGGYEQYF

j_gene: TRBJ1-5
v_gene: TRBV9
CDR3aa: CASSVGVGSNQPQHF

j_gene: TRBJ2-3
v_gene: TRBV6-6
CDR3aa: CASSPGTSGSDTQYF

j_gene: TRBJ1-5
v_gene: TRBV7-2
CDR3aa: CASSARGNQPQHF

j_gene: TRBJ1-1
v_gene: TRBV6-6
CDR3aa: CASSPGTGGYTEAFF

j_gene: TRBJ2-1
v_gene: TRBV7-3
CDR3aa: CASSLTYRASYNEQFF

j_gene: TRBJ2-2
v_gene: TRBV9
CDR3aa: CASSVVVGELFF

j_gene: TRBJ1-4
v_gene: TRBV6-1
CDR3aa: CASSERWEKLFF

j_gene: TRBJ2-1
v_gene: TRBV27
CDR3aa: CASSLTGPNEQFF

j_gene: TRBJ1-4
v_gene: TRBV7-9
CDR3aa: CASSPTTFEKLFF

j_gene: TRBJ2-2
v_gene: TRBV28
CDR3aa: CASSPLTSGRIHGELFF

j_gene: TRBJ2-7
v_gene: TRBV5-1
CDR3aa: CASSLSSGSFYEQYF

j_gene: TRBJ1-2
v_gene: TRBV4-1
CDR3aa: CASSQEPLRGYGYTF

j_gene: TRBJ2-7
v_gene: TRBV9
CDR3aa: CASSPGGDTTYEQYF

j_gene: TRBJ2-2
v_gene: TRBV27
CDR3aa: CASSPPSTGELFF

j_gene: TRBJ1-2
v_gene: TRBV30
CDR3aa: CAWRWGIGYTF

j_gene: TRBJ2-3
v_gene: TRBV6-1
CDR3aa: CASILEWGNADTQYF

j_gene: TRBJ2-7
v_gene: TRBV9
CDR3aa: CASSARGALEQYF

j_gene: TRBJ2-7
v_gene: TRBV27
CDR3aa: CASSFTRDRGYEQYF

j_gene: TRBJ2-1
v_gene: TRBV7-9
CDR3aa: CASEGREYNEQFF

j_gene: TRBJ1-1
v_gene: TRBV6-1
CDR3aa: CASSSGFSRGTEAFF

j_gene: TRBJ1-2
v_gene: TRBV27
CDR3aa: CASSFVGTAYGYTF

j_gene: TRBJ2-7
v_gene: TRBV14
CDR3aa: CASSQDSGYPSYEQYF

j_gene: TRBJ2-1
v_gene: TRBV19
CDR3aa: CATADRRGNEQFF

j_gene: TRBJ2-3
v_gene: TRBV7-9
CDR3aa: CASSSSGSTDTQYF

j_gene: TRBJ2-7
v_gene: TRBV6-5
CDR3aa: CASSYSWGSPYEQYF

j_gene: TRBJ1-2
v_gene: TRBV28
CDR3aa: CASMVGYGYTF

j_gene: TRBJ1-2
v_gene: TRBV9
CDR3aa: CASSPTTTGGDYGYTF

j_gene: TRBJ1-3
v_gene: TRBV7-8
CDR3aa: CASSEDRGAGNTIYF

j_gene: TRBJ1-1
v_gene: TRBV9
CDR3aa: CASSPRTGRNTEAFF

j_gene: TRBJ2-3
v_gene: TRBV4-2
CDR3aa: CASSQDRGGEADTQYF

j_gene: TRBJ2-1
v_gene: TRBV30
CDR3aa: CAWSLSGGTSVDEQFF

j_gene: TRBJ2-1
v_gene: TRBV25-1
CDR3aa: CASSEHSGMTDYNEQFF

j_gene: TRBJ2-1
v_gene: TRBV4-3
CDR3aa: CASSQDGGGIDDEQFF

j_gene: TRBJ2-3
v_gene: TRBV14
CDR3aa: CASSQGRVADTQYF

j_gene: TRBJ1-2
v_gene: TRBV11-2
CDR3aa: CASSPRFWSGGADYGYTF

j_gene: TRBJ2-2
v_gene: TRBV4-3
CDR3aa: CASSQDWARGGGELFF